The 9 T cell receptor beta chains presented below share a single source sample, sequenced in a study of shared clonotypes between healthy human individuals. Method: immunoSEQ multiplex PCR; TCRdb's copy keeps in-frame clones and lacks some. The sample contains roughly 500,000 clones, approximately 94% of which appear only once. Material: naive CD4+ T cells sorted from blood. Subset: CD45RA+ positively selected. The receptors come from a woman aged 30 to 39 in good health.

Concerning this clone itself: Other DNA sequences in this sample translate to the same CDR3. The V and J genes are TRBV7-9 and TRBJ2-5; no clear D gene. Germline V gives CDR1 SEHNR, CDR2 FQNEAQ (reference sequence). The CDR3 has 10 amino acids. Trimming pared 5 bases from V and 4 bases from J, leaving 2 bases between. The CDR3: CASSLETQYF. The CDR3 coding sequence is TGTGCCAGCAGCCTAGAGACCCAGTACTTC.

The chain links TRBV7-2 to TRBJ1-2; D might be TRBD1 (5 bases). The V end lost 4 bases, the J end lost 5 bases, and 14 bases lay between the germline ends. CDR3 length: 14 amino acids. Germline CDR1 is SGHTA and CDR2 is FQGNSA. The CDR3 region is CASSSRVGKYGYTF. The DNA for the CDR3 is TGTGCCAGCAGCTCCAGGGTGGGAAAGTATGGCTACACCTTC.

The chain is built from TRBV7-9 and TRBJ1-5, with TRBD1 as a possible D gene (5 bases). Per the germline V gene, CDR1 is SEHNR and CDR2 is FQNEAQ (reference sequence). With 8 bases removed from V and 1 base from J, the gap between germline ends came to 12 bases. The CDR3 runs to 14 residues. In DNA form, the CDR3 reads TGTGCCAGCCGACAGATTGTGAGCAATCAGCCCCAGCATTTT. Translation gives CASRQIVSNQPQHF.

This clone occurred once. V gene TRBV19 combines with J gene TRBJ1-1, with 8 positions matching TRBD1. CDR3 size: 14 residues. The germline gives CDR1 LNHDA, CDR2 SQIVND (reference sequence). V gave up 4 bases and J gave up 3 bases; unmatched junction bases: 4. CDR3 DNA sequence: TGTGCCAGTAGTAAAATGACAGGGGACACTGAAGCTTTCTTT. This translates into CASSKMTGDTEAFF.

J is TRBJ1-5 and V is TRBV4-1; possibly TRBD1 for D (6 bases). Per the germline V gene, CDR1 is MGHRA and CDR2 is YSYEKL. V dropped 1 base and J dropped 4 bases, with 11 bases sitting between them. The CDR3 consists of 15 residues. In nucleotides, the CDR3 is TGCGCCAGCAGCCAAGGGGGGGCGGGAAATCAGCCCCAGCATTTT. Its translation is CASSQGGAGNQPQHF.

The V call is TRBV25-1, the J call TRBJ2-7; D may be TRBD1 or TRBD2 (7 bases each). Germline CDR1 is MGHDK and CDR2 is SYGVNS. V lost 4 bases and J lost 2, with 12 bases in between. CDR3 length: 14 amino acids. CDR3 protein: CASSATGRAYEQYF. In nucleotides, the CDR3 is TGTGCCAGCAGTGCGACAGGGAGGGCCTACGAGCAGTACTTC.

CDR3 amino acids: CASSLAGVNSPLHF. The DNA of the CDR3 is TGTGCCAGCAGCTTGGCGGGAGTAAATTCACCCCTCCACTTT. This sequence joins TRBV5-4 and TRBJ1-6; D gene ambiguous. Germline CDR1 SGHNT, CDR2 YYREEE (reference sequence). The CDR3 sequence is 14 residues long. The V and J ends lost 0 bases and 7 bases respectively, with 8 bases between them.

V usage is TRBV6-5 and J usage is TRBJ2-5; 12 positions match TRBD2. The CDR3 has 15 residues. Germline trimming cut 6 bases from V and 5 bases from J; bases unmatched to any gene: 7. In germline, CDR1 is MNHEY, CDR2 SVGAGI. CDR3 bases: TGTGCCAGCAGCCCCTGGACTAGCGGGACGGAGACCCAGTACTTC. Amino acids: CASSPWTSGTETQYF.

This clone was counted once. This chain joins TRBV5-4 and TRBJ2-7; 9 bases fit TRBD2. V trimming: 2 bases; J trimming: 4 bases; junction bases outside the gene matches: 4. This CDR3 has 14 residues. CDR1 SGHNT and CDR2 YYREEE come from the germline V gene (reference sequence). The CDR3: CASSFELAGYEQYF. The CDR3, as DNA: TGTGCCAGCAGCTTTGAACTAGCGGGTTACGAGCAGTACTTC.